The clone carrying this TCR beta chain was seen ten or more times. CDR1 and CDR2 (germline): SGHVS, FQNEAQ. This CDR3 region has 13 residues. V was trimmed by 5 bases and J by 7 bases, leaving 14 bases between them. This specimen belongs to a study of molecular identifiers for immune sequencing clone quantification. TCRdb itself ran the PCR reads through MiXCR, one entry per CDR3 protein. Altogether around 100,000 distinct CDR3 sequences are present, about 32% being singletons, with the ten largest covering 9.7%. The gene calls are TRBV7-8 and TRBJ1-2; D not certain. This clonotype was sampled from a human donor in good health. Some libraries in this study had Jurkat cell RNA spiked in. The specimen sequenced was naive CD8+ T cells from blood, with Jurkat cell RNA spiked in. Stated subset: FACS-sorted CD8+CD4-CCR7+CD45RA+ naive T cells. CDR3 sequence reads: CASSHAKSSGYTF. For the CDR3, the DNA is TGTGCCAGCAGCCACGCAAAGTCATCTGGCTACACCTTC. Complete variable domain (other parts from reference TRBV7-8 and TRBJ1-2): GAGVSQSPRYKVAKRGQDVALRCDPISGHVSLFWYQQALGQGPEFLTYFQNEAQLDKSGLPSDRFFAERPEGSVSTLKIQRTQQEDSAVYLCASSHAKSSGYTFGSGTRLTVV.